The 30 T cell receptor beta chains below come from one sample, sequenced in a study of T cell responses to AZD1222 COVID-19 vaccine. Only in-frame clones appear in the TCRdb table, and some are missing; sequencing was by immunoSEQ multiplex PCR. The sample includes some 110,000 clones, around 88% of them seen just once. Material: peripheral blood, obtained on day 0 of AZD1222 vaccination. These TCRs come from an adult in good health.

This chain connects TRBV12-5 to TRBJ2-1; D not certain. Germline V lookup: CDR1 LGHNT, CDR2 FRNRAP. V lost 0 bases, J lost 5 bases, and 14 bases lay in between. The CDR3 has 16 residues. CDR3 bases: TGTGCTAGTGGTTTGGTAGACGCGCAGAACAACAATGAGCAGTTCTTC. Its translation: CASGLVDAQNNNEQFF.

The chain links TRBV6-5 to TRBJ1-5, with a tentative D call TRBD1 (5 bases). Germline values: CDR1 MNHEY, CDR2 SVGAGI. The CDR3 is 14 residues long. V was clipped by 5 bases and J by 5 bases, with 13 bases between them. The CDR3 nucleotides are TGTGCCAGCAGTACCCCAGGGACCGATCAGCCCCAGCATTTT. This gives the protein CASSTPGTDQPQHF.

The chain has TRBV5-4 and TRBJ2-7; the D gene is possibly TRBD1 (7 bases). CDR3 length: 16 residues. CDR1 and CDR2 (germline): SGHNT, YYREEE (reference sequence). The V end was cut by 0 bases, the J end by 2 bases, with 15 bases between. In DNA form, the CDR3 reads TGTGCCAGCAGCTTGGGGGGTGCGGGACAGACCTACGAGCAGTACTTC. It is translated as CASSLGGAGQTYEQYF.

The CDR3 DNA reads TGTGCCAGCAGCGCGCCCGTTTCACCCCTCCACTTT. Residues: CASSAPVSPLHF. The J gene is TRBJ1-6, the V gene TRBV9, with D hard to call. The V end lost 3 bases, the J end lost 9 bases, and 7 bases lay between the germline ends. CDR3 size: 12 residues. Germline values: CDR1 SGDLS, CDR2 YYNGEE.

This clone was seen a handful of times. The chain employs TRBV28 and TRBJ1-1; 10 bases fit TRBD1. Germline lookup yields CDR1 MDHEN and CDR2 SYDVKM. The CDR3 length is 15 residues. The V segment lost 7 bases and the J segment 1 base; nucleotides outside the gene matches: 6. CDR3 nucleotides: TGTGCCAGCACGTCCGGGACAGGGGCGAACACTGAAGCTTTCTTT. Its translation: CASTSGTGANTEAFF. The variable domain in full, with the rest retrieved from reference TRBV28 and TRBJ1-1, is DVKVTQSSRYLVKRTGEKVFLECVQDMDHENMFWYRQDPGLGLRLIYFSYDVKMKEKGDIPEGYSVSREKKERFSLILESASTNQTSMYLCASTSGTGANTEAFFGQGTRLTVV.

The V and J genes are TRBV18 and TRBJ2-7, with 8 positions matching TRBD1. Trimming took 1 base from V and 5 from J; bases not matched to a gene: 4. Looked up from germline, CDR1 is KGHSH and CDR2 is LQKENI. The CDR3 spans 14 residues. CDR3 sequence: CASSPRTGSHEQYF. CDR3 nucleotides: TGTGCCAGCTCACCACGGACAGGGTCTCACGAGCAGTACTTC.

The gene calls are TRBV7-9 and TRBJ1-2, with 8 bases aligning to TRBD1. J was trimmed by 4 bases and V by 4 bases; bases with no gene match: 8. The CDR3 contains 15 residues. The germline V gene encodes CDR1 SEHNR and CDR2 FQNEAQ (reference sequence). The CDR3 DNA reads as TGTGCCAGCAGCTCCGACAGGGGCTTTATCTATGGCTACACCTTC. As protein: CASSSDRGFIYGYTF.

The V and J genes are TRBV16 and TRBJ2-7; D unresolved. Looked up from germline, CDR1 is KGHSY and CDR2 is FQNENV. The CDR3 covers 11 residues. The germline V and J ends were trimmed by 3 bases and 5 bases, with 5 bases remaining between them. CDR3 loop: CASSQGNEQYF. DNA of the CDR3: TGTGCCAGCAGCCAGGGGAACGAGCAGTACTTC. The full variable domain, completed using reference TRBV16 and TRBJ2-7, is GEEVAQTPKHLVRGEGQKAKLYCAPIKGHSYVFWYQQVLKNEFKFLISFQNENVFDETGMPKERFSAKCLPNSPCSLEIQATKLEDSAVYFCASSQGNEQYFGPGTRLTVT.

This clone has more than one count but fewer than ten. CDR3 nucleotide sequence: TGTGCCAGCAGTCCACTAGCGGGAGGGCGTAATGAGCAGTTCTTC. This gives the protein CASSPLAGGRNEQFF. The rearrangement uses TRBV6-5 and TRBJ2-1; 13 bases agree with TRBD2. V was clipped by 5 bases and J by 7 bases; unmatched bases: 5. The CDR3 length is 15 residues. Germline CDR1 is MNHEY and CDR2 is SVGAGI.

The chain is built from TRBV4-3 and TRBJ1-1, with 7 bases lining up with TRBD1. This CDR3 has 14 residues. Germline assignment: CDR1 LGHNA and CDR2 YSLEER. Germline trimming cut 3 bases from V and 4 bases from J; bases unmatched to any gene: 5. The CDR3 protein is CASSQVAGGTEAFF. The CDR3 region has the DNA TGCGCCAGCAGCCAGGTGGCAGGGGGCACTGAAGCTTTCTTT.

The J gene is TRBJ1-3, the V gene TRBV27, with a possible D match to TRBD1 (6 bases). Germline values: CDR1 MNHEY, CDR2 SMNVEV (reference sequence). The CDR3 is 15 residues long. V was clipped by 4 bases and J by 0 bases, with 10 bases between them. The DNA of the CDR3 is TGTGCCAGCAGTTATACAGGGAGCTCTGGAAACACCATATATTTT. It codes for CASSYTGSSGNTIYF.

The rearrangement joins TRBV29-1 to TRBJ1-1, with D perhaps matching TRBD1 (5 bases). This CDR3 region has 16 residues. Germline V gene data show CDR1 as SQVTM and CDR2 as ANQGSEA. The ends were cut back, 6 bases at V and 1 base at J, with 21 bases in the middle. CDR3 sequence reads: CSVRGSGRVGNTEAFF. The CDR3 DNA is TGCAGCGTGCGTGGATCGGGGCGGGTAGGGAACACTGAAGCTTTCTTT.

The CDR3 loop reads CASSQDPGRGVDSTDTQYF. In DNA form, the CDR3 reads TGCGCCAGCAGCCAAGATCCGGGGAGGGGCGTAGATAGCACAGATACGCAGTATTTT. The chain links TRBV4-3 to TRBJ2-3; 7 bases fit TRBD2. V shed 0 bases and J 0 bases; nucleotides not matched to a gene: 12. Per the germline V gene, CDR1 is LGHNA and CDR2 is YSLEER. There are 19 residues in the CDR3.

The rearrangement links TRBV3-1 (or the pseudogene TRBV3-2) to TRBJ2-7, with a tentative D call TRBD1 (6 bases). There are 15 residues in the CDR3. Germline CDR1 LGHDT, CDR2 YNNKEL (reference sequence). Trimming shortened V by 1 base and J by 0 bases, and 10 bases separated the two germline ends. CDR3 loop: CASSQGRGRSYEQYF. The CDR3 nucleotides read TGTGCCAGCAGCCAAGGCAGGGGTCGCTCCTACGAGCAGTACTTC.

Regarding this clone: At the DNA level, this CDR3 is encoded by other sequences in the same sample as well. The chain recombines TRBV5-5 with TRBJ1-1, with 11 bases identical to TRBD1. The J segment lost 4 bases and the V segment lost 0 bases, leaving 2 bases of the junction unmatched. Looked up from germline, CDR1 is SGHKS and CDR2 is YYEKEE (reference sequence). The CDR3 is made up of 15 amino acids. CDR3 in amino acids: CASSLAGTGGTEAFF. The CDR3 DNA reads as TGTGCCAGCAGCTTGGCCGGGACAGGGGGCACTGAAGCTTTCTTT.

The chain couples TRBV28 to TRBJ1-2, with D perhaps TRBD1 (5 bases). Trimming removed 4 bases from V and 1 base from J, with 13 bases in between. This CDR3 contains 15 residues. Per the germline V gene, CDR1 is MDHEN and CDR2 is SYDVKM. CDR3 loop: CASSSSSGGNYGYTF. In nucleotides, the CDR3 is TGTGCCAGCAGTTCCTCAAGCGGGGGTAACTATGGCTACACCTTC.

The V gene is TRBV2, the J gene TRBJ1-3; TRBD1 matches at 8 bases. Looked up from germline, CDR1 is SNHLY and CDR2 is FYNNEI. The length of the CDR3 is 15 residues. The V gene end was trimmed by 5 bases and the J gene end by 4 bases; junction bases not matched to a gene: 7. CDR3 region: CASSPQGVGGNTIYF. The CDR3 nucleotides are TGTGCCAGCAGTCCACAGGGGGTCGGCGGAAACACCATATATTTT.

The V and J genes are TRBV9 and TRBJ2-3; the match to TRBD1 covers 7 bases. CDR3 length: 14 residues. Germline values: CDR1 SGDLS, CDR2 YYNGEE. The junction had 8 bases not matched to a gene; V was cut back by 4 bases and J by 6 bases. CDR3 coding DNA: TGTGCCAGCAGCACTTCGACAGGGAAGGATACGCAGTATTTT. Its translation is CASSTSTGKDTQYF.

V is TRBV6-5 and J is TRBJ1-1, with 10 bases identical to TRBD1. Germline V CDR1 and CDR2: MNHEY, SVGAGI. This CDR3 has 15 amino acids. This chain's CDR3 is CVSTGTGAGRTEAFF. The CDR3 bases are TGTGTCAGTACCGGGACAGGGGCTGGTAGGACTGAAGCTTTCTTT.

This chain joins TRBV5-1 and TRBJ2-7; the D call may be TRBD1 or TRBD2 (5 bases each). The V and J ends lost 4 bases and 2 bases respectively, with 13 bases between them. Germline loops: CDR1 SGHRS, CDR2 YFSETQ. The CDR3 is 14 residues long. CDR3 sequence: CASSTGRRPYEQYF. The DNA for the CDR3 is TGCGCCAGCAGCACGGGACGGCGGCCCTACGAGCAGTACTTC.

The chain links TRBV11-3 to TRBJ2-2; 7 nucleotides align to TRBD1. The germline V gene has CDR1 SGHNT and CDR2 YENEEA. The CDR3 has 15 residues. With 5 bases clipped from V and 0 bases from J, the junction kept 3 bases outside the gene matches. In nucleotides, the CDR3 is TGTGCCAGCAGCCCGACAGGGTCGAACACCGGGGAGCTGTTTTTT. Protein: CASSPTGSNTGELFF. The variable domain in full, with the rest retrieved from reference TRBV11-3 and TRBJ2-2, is EAGVVQSPRYKIIEKKQPVAFWCNPISGHNTLYWYLQNLGQGPELLIRYENEEAVDDSQLPKDRFSAERLKGVDSTLKIQPAELGDSAVYLCASSPTGSNTGELFFGEGSRLTVL.

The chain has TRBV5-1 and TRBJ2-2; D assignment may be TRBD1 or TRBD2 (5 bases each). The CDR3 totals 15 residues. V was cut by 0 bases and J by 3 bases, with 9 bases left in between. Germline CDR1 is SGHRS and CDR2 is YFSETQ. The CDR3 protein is CASSLGQGHTGELFF. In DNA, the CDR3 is TGCGCCAGCAGCTTGGGCCAGGGACACACCGGGGAGCTGTTTTTT.

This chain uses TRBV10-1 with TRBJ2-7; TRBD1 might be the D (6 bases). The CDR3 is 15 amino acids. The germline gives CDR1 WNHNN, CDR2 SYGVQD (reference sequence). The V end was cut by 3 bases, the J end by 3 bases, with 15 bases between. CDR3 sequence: CASSEGQYRLYEQYF. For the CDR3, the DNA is TGCGCCAGCAGTGAAGGACAGTACCGCCTCTACGAGCAGTACTTC.

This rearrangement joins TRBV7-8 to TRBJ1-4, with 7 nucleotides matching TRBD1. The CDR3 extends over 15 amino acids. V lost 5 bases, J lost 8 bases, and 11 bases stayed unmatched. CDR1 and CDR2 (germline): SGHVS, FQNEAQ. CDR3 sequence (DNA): TGTGCCAGCAGCACCGACAGGGTCTTGGGGGAAAAACTGTTTTTT. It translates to CASSTDRVLGEKLFF. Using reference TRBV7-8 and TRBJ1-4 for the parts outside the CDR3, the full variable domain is GAGVSQSPRYKVAKRGQDVALRCDPISGHVSLFWYQQALGQGPEFLTYFQNEAQLDKSGLPSDRFFAERPEGSVSTLKIQRTQQEDSAVYLCASSTDRVLGEKLFFGSGTQLSVL.

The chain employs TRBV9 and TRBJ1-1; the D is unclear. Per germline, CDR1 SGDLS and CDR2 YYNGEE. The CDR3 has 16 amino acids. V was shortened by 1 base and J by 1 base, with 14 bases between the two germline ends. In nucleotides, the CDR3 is TGTGCCAGCAGCGTAATACCGACACTCTCGAACACTGAAGCTTTCTTT. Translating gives CASSVIPTLSNTEAFF.

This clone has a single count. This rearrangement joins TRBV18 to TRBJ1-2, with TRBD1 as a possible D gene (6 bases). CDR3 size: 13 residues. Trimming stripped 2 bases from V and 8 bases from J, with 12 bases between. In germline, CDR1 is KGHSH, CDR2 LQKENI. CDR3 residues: CASSPGGQYGYTF. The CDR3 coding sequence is TGTGCCAGCTCACCAGGGGGACAATACGGCTACACCTTC.

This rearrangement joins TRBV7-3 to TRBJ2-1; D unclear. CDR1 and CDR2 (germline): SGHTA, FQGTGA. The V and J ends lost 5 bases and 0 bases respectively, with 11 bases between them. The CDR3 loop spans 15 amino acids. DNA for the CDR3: TGTGCCAGCAGCCAACGACCAAGCTCCTACAATGAGCAGTTCTTC. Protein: CASSQRPSSYNEQFF. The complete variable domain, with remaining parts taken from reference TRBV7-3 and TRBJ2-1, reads GAGVSQTPSNKVTEKGKYVELRCDPISGHTALYWYRQSLGQGPEFLIYFQGTGAADDSGLPNDRFFAVRPEGSVSTLKIQRTERGDSAVYLCASSQRPSSYNEQFFGPGTRLTVL.

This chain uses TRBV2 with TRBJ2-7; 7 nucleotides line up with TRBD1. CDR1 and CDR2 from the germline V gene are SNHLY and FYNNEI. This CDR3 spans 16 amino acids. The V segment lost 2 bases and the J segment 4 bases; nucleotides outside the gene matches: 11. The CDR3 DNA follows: TGTGCCAGCAGTGAAAGGGTCGGGACAGCGCCGTACGAGCAGTACTTC. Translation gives CASSERVGTAPYEQYF.

The CDR3 is CASSRVDRENSPLHF. Written as DNA, the CDR3 is TGTGCCAGCAGCCGGGTGGACAGGGAGAACTCACCCCTCCACTTT. The chain uses TRBV7-9 and TRBJ1-6; 8 bases are a match to TRBD1. J was trimmed by 10 bases and V by 5 bases; bases with no gene match: 10. Germline CDR1 and CDR2: SEHNR and FQNEAQ (reference sequence). The CDR3 spans 15 residues.

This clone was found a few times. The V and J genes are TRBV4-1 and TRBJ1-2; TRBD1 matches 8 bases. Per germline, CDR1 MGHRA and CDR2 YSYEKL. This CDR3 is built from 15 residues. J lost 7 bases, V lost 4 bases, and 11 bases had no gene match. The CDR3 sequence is CASSLQGQVKGGYTF. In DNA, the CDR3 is TGCGCCAGCAGCCTCCAGGGACAGGTCAAAGGTGGCTACACCTTC.